A selection of T cell receptor beta chains follows, all from one sample in a study of CD8+ T cells in alopecia areata. Clones were read by immunoSEQ multiplex PCR, and TCRdb kept only the in-frame ones, dropping some. The profile covers about 290,000 clones, with roughly 50% appearing a single time and about 1.8% taken by the ten largest. The specimen comprised CD4+ T cells sorted from blood, sampled at week 24, from a patient treated with tofacitinib. The source of these receptors is a human donor with alopecia areata. CDR3s include the opening cysteine and the closing phenylalanine or tryptophan. The order of the fields is CDR3 DNA, CDR3 protein, V gene, D gene, J gene, clone size, CDR3 length. The D gene is left open where the match is weak. Expanded clones are given a class, and other clones once, few, many or no size at all.

CDR3nt: TGTGCCAGCAGTTCGGAATATACGCAGTATTTT
CDR3aa: CASSSEYTQYF
v_gene: TRBV7-9
d_gene: .
j_gene: TRBJ2-3
abundance: .
len: 11

CDR3nt: TGTGCCAGCCGGGCGGGGCGCAACAATGAGCAGTTCTTC
CDR3aa: CASRAGRNNEQFF
v_gene: TRBV2
d_gene: .
j_gene: TRBJ2-1
abundance: .
len: 13

CDR3nt: TGCGCCAGCAGCTTGGGCTCCCGCCACGGGGAGCTGTTTTTT
CDR3aa: CASSLGSRHGELFF
v_gene: TRBV5-1
d_gene: .
j_gene: TRBJ2-2
abundance: .
len: 14

CDR3nt: TGTGCCAGCAGCGTAGGAGATGCCGGGGAGCTGTTTTTT
CDR3aa: CASSVGDAGELFF
v_gene: TRBV9
d_gene: .
j_gene: TRBJ2-2
abundance: .
len: 13

CDR3nt: TGCAGCGCGACAGGGGGCTCCTACGAGCAGTACTTC
CDR3aa: CSATGGSYEQYF
v_gene: TRBV29-1
d_gene: TRBD1
j_gene: TRBJ2-7
abundance: .
len: 12

CDR3nt: TGTGCCAGCACGAGAAAGGGGAATGAGCAGTTCTTC
CDR3aa: CASTRKGNEQFF
v_gene: TRBV5-4
d_gene: .
j_gene: TRBJ2-1
abundance: .
len: 12

CDR3nt: TGCGCCAGCAGCCAGGGACCGGGACAGGGGGCGAGGGGCAATCAGCCCCAGCATTTT
CDR3aa: CASSQGPGQGARGNQPQHF
v_gene: TRBV4-1
d_gene: TRBD1
j_gene: TRBJ1-5
abundance: .
len: 19

CDR3nt: TGTGCCTGGACCGTTGGCGGCACAGATACGCAGTATTTT
CDR3aa: CAWTVGGTDTQYF
v_gene: TRBV30
d_gene: .
j_gene: TRBJ2-3
abundance: .
len: 13

CDR3nt: TGTGCCAGCAGCCGCGGACAGACCCGAATGGGAGAGACCCAGTACTTC
CDR3aa: CASSRGQTRMGETQYF
v_gene: TRBV28
d_gene: .
j_gene: TRBJ2-5
abundance: few
len: 16

CDR3nt: TGCAGCGTACGCTCCAGGGGTCTTAACTATGGCTACACCTTC
CDR3aa: CSVRSRGLNYGYTF
v_gene: TRBV29-1
d_gene: .
j_gene: TRBJ1-2
abundance: .
len: 14

CDR3nt: TGTGCCAGCACCTTCCGTGAGACCCAGTACTTC
CDR3aa: CASTFRETQYF
v_gene: TRBV2
d_gene: .
j_gene: TRBJ2-5
abundance: .
len: 11

CDR3nt: TGCGCCAGCAGCTTGGGGAGGGTTAGCTCCTACGAGCAGTACTTC
CDR3aa: CASSLGRVSSYEQYF
v_gene: TRBV5-1
d_gene: .
j_gene: TRBJ2-7
abundance: .
len: 15

CDR3nt: TGTGCCAGCAGCTTAGGTTCTGGCAGGTCCTATGGCTACACCTTC
CDR3aa: CASSLGSGRSYGYTF
v_gene: TRBV7-9
d_gene: .
j_gene: TRBJ1-2
abundance: .
len: 15

CDR3nt: TGTGCCAGCAGCCATGGGGGCCCCTACGAGCAGTACTTC
CDR3aa: CASSHGGPYEQYF
v_gene: TRBV4-2
d_gene: .
j_gene: TRBJ2-7
abundance: .
len: 13

CDR3nt: TGCAGTGCCGGGGGGCAAGGCACCATATATTTT
CDR3aa: CSAGGQGTIYF
v_gene: TRBV20-1
d_gene: .
j_gene: TRBJ1-3
abundance: .
len: 11